What follows describes a single T cell receptor beta chain. Its antigen is currently unknown. The data belong to a study of T cell responses to AZD1222 COVID-19 vaccine. Sequencing used immunoSEQ multiplex PCR; TCRdb keeps in-frame clones, though not all of them. The profile shows 95,000 to 150,000 clones, about 90% of them singletons. Notes on the study in general: Seropositive AZD1222 recipients at baseline numbered only five or six.

Germline-derived CDR1 and CDR2 are SNHLY and FYNNEI. Trimming cost V 2 bases and J 7 bases, with 17 bases left between them. There are 15 residues in the CDR3. Sample: peripheral blood, taken on day 0 of AZD1222 vaccination. This sequence originates from an adult in good health. The chain joins TRBV2 to TRBJ2-5; D could derive from TRBD1 or TRBD2 (6 bases each). The CDR3 sequence: CASSEIQGGGGTQYF. CDR3 coding DNA: TGTGCCAGCAGTGAAATACAGGGAGGTGGAGGGACCCAGTACTTC. The complete variable domain, with remaining parts taken from reference TRBV2 and TRBJ2-5, reads EPEVTQTPSHQVTQMGQEVILRCVPISNHLYFYWYRQILGQKVEFLVSFYNNEISEKSEIFDDQFSVERPDGSNFTLKIRSTKLEDSAMYFCASSEIQGGGGTQYFGPGTRLLVL.